These 16 T cell receptor beta chains came from one sample sequenced in a study of OX40 agonist ivuxolimab in advanced cancers. Assay: immunoSEQ multiplex PCR; the TCRdb copy retains only in-frame clones and omits some. The sample lists about 120,000 clones, just under 95% occurring once. The sample in question was CD4+ or CD8+ T cells sorted from blood, obtained in a trial of the OX40 agonist ivuxolimab. Receptors originate from an adult with an advanced solid tumor such as melanoma, head and neck, liver or kidney cancer.

This sequence joins TRBV2 and TRBJ2-5; either TRBD1 or TRBD2 may fit D (5 bases each). The CDR3 consists of 13 residues. The germline CDR1 and CDR2 sequences are SNHLY and FYNNEI. V lost 4 bases, J lost 5 bases, and 11 bases lay in between. CDR3 sequence reads: CASSVKWGETQYF. The DNA of the CDR3 is TGTGCCAGCAGTGTGAAGTGGGGGGAGACCCAGTACTTC.

The chain carries TRBV6-1 and TRBJ1-2; a possible D gene is TRBD1 (6 bases). V was shortened by 4 bases and J by 1 base, with 16 bases between the two germline ends. CDR1 and CDR2 from the germline V gene are MNHNS and SASEGT. CDR3 length equals 16 residues. In DNA, the CDR3 is TGTGCCAGCAGTGTATTATCGGGACACCTTAACTATGGCTACACCTTC. Encoded protein: CASSVLSGHLNYGYTF.

The CDR3 spells CASSLVLYRARDEQYF. The CDR3 DNA is TGTGCCAGCAGCTTGGTTCTGTACAGGGCGCGGGACGAGCAGTACTTC. The chain recombines TRBV5-6 with TRBJ2-7, with D possibly TRBD1 on 6 matching bases. The V end lost 0 bases, the J end lost 5 bases, and 18 bases lay between the germline ends. Germline CDR1 and CDR2: SGHDT and YYEEEE. The CDR3 is 16 residues long.

CDR3 sequence reads: CASSHYRETYEQYF. In nucleotides, the CDR3 is TGTGCCAGCAGCCACTACAGGGAAACGTACGAGCAGTACTTC. The chain combines TRBV14 with TRBJ2-7; a weak D match, TRBD1 (6 bases). Per germline, CDR1 SGHDN and CDR2 FVKESK. V dropped 3 bases and J dropped 4 bases, with 13 bases sitting between them. CDR3 length equals 14 residues. The full variable domain, its missing parts supplied by reference TRBV14 and TRBJ2-7, is EAGVTQFPSHSVIEKGQTVTLRCDPISGHDNLYWYRRVMGKEIKFLLHFVKESKQDESGMPNNRFLAERTGGTYSTLKVQPAELEDSGVYFCASSHYRETYEQYFGPGTRLTVT.

The V and J genes are TRBV6-1 and TRBJ1-5; D is unresolved. The CDR3 spans 14 residues. V lost 5 bases, J lost 0 bases, and 8 bases lay in between. Per germline, CDR1 MNHNS and CDR2 SASEGT. The CDR3 spells CASSWENSNQPQHF. In DNA form, the CDR3 reads TGTGCCAGCAGTTGGGAAAATAGCAATCAGCCCCAGCATTTT.

This clone was counted a single time. J is TRBJ2-5 and V is TRBV2, with 8 positions matching TRBD1. After removal of 4 bases from V and 4 bases from J, the junction contained 5 bases not matched to a gene. This CDR3 contains 14 residues. The V gene's germline CDR1 is SNHLY and CDR2 FYNNEI. The CDR3 nucleotides read TGTGCCAGCAGTGCAAGGACAGGGATAGAGACCCAGTACTTC. Protein product: CASSARTGIETQYF. Full variable domain (rest looked up from reference TRBV2 and TRBJ2-5): EPEVTQTPSHQVTQMGQEVILRCVPISNHLYFYWYRQILGQKVEFLVSFYNNEISEKSEIFDDQFSVERPDGSNFTLKIRSTKLEDSAMYFCASSARTGIETQYFGPGTRLLVL.

The CDR3 DNA is TGCGCCAGCAGCCAAGAAGCGGTAGGGAGAACCATATATTTT. Translating gives CASSQEAVGRTIYF. The chain has TRBV4-1 and TRBJ1-3; D is unresolved. The germline CDR1 and CDR2 sequences are MGHRA and YSYEKL. The CDR3 covers 14 residues. The V end was cut by 0 bases, the J end by 10 bases, with 13 bases between.

This chain links TRBV28 with TRBJ1-3; D possibly corresponds to TRBD1 (5 bases). The V gene's germline CDR1 is MDHEN and CDR2 SYDVKM. Trimming took 7 bases from V and 0 from J, leaving 13 bases between them. The length of the CDR3 is 15 residues. CDR3 residues: CASTPGVASGNTIYF. The CDR3 bases are TGTGCCAGCACCCCGGGGGTCGCCTCTGGAAACACCATATATTTT.

The CDR3: CASISPGSNTGELFF. The CDR3 coding sequence is TGTGCCAGCATATCACCGGGCTCTAACACCGGGGAGCTGTTTTTT. The V call is TRBV6-5, the J call TRBJ2-2, with no clear D. V lost 7 bases and J 2 bases, leaving 14 bases between the germline ends. In germline, CDR1 is MNHEY, CDR2 SVGAGI. There are 15 residues in the CDR3.

This rearrangement joins TRBV7-9 to TRBJ1-3; D remains ambiguous. This CDR3 region has 12 residues. Germline V CDR1 and CDR2: SEHNR, FQNEAQ (reference sequence). With 1 base removed from V and 3 bases from J, the gap between germline ends came to 1 base. The CDR3 DNA is TGTGCCAGCAGCTTAGATGGAAACACCATATATTTT. Translated, it gives CASSLDGNTIYF.

This rearrangement joins TRBV7-2 to TRBJ2-7, with D possibly matching TRBD2 (6 bases). This CDR3 has 13 residues. From germline, CDR1 is SGHTA and CDR2 FQGNSA. V dropped 0 bases and J dropped 4 bases, with 7 bases sitting between them. This CDR3 is CASSLATRYEQYF. The CDR3 bases are TGTGCCAGCAGCTTAGCGACTAGGTACGAGCAGTACTTC. Drawing the rest from reference TRBV7-2 and TRBJ2-7, the complete variable domain is GAGVSQSPSNKVTEKGKDVELRCDPISGHTALYWYRQSLGQGLEFLIYFQGNSAPDKSGLPSDRFSAERTGGSVSTLTIQRTQQEDSAVYLCASSLATRYEQYFGPGTRLTVT.

The V call is TRBV5-5, the J call TRBJ1-3, with TRBD1 matching over 8 bases. CDR1 is SGHKS and CDR2 is YYEKEE in the germline V gene (reference sequence). CDR3 length: 17 amino acids. V trimming: 0 bases; J trimming: 2 bases; junction bases outside the gene matches: 7. The CDR3 coding sequence is TGTGCCAGCAGCTTGGCCATCACGGACAGGGCTGGAAACACCATATATTTT. As protein: CASSLAITDRAGNTIYF.

The rearrangement joins TRBV9 to TRBJ2-7, with 10 bases aligning to TRBD1. The J segment lost 2 bases and the V segment lost 3 bases, leaving 8 bases of the junction unmatched. Germline loops: CDR1 SGDLS, CDR2 YYNGEE. The CDR3 has 16 residues. The CDR3 coding sequence is TGTGCCAGCAGCGCCCTGACAGGGGGCGCCCCCTACGAGCAGTACTTC. Translating gives CASSALTGGAPYEQYF.

The chain links TRBV28 to TRBJ1-5, with a possible D match to TRBD1 (6 bases). V was clipped by 7 bases and J by 9 bases, with 13 bases between them. The CDR3 is 12 residues long. Looked up from germline, CDR1 is MDHEN and CDR2 is SYDVKM. In DNA, the CDR3 is TGTGCCAGCAACACAGGGACCGTGCCCCAGCATTTT. Amino acid sequence: CASNTGTVPQHF.

The rearrangement uses TRBV10-3 and TRBJ2-5, with D possibly being TRBD2 (6 bases). The CDR3 contains 16 residues. CDR1 is ENHRY and CDR2 is SYGVKD in the germline V gene. V was clipped by 2 bases and J by 0 bases, with 13 bases between them. The CDR3 bases are TGTGCCATCAGTGAGGGCGGGCGGGAATACCAAGAGACCCAGTACTTC. Translation: CAISEGGREYQETQYF.

CDR3 protein: CASSFLAGADYEQYF. CDR3 in DNA: TGTGCCAGCAGTTTCCTAGCGGGCGCTGACTACGAGCAGTACTTC. The chain combines TRBV7-2 with TRBJ2-7; 8 positions agree with TRBD2. Unmatched junction bases numbered 10, after V lost 6 bases and J lost 3 bases. CDR1 is SGHTA and CDR2 is FQGNSA in the germline V gene. The CDR3 runs to 15 residues.